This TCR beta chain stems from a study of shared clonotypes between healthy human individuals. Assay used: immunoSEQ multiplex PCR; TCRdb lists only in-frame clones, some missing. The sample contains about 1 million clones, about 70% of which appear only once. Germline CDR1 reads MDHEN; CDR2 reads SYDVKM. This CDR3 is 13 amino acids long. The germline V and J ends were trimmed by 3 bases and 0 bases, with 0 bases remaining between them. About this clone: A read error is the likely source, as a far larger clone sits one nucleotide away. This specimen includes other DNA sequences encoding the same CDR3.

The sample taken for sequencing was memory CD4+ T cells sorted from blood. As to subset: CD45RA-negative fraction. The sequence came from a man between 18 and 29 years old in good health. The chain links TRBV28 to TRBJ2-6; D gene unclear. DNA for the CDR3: TGTGCCAGCAGTTTCTCTGGGGCCAACGTCCTGACTTTC. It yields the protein CASSFSGANVLTF.